The 5 T cell receptor beta chains below were found in one sample sequenced in a study of breast tumors, draining lymph nodes, adjacent tissues. Breast cancer patients provided tissue from their axillary draining lymph nodes. One entry per CDR3 protein results from TCRdb running MiXCR on the multiplex PCR reads. The data contain 200,000 or so distinct CDR3 sequences, 25% to 40% of them seen just once; the ten biggest clones take up about 4.3%. The sample consisted of axillary lymph node tissue. The source of these receptors is a female donor with breast cancer. Some clones in this sample may be carry-over from other donors' samples.

The chain recombines TRBV19 with TRBJ1-1; D unresolved. There are 14 residues in the CDR3. V dropped 0 bases and J dropped 1 base, with 6 bases sitting between them. The germline V gene encodes CDR1 LNHDA and CDR2 SQIVND (reference sequence). CDR3 sequence reads: CASSIDPGNTEAFF. The DNA for the CDR3 is TGTGCCAGTAGTATAGATCCGGGGAACACTGAAGCTTTCTTT.

This clonotype was observed a few times. A much larger clone sits a single nucleotide away, making a read error possible. This chain joins TRBV5-8 and TRBJ1-5; D call uncertain. CDR3 length: 12 amino acids. Germline V lookup: CDR1 SGHTS, CDR2 YDEGEE. The CDR3 nucleotides read TGTGCCAGCAGCCGTCCCAATCCGCCCCAGCATTTT. It encodes CASSRPNPPQHF.

Regarding this clonotype: The junction shows a germline mismatch at one end, possibly a read error. The chain has TRBV5-1 and TRBJ2-3; D gene unclear. Germline assignment: CDR1 SGHRS and CDR2 YFSETQ. The CDR3 length is 14 residues. CDR3 nucleotide sequence: TGCGCCAGCAGCTCGTCGGCAATAACAGACACGCAGTATTTT. Protein: CASSSSAITDTQYF.

Turning to this clonotype: A much more abundant neighbour one base away suggests this may be a read error. This chain links TRBV24-1 with TRBJ2-3; TRBD1 or TRBD2 may be the D gene (6 bases each). The germline V gene encodes CDR1 KGHDR and CDR2 SFDVKD. The CDR3 totals 14 residues. The CDR3 loop reads CATSRGASTDTRHF. The CDR3 coding sequence is TGTGCCACCAGTAGGGGGGCAAGCACAGATACGCGGCATTTT.

Only one count was recorded for this clonotype. This rearrangement joins TRBV6-4 to TRBJ2-5, with D hard to call. The V end was cut by 2 bases, the J end by 0 bases, with 4 bases between. The length of the CDR3 is 13 residues. Per germline, CDR1 MRHNA and CDR2 SNTAGT. CDR3 nucleotides: TGTGCCAGCAGTGACGGAGACCAAGAGACCCAGTACTTC. It is translated as CASSDGDQETQYF.